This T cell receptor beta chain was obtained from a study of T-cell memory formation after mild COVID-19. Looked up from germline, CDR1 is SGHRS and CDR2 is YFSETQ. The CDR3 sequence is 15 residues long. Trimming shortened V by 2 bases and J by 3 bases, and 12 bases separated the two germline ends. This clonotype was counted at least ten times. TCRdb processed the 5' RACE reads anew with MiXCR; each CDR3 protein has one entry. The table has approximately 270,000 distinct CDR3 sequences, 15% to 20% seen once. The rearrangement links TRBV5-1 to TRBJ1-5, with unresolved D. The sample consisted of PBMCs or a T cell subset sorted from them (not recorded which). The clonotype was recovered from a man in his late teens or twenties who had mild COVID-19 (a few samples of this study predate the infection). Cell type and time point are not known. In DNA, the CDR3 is TGCGCCAGCAGCTTACGTGGCGAACCCAATCAGCCCCAGCATTTT. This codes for CASSLRGEPNQPQHF. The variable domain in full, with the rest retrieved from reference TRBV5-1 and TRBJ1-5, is KAGVTQTPRYLIKTRGQQVTLSCSPISGHRSVSWYQQTPGQGLQFLFEYFSETQRNKGNFPGRFSGRQFSNSRSEMNVSTLELGDSALYLCASSLRGEPNQPQHFGDGTRLSIL.